This T cell receptor (beta chain) was documented in a study of blood T cell repertoires in COVID-19 (TCRdb year 2020). As for the study more broadly: Samples covering the acute and convalescent phases of COVID-19 were provided by collaborators in the United States, Italy and Spain. The material from the prospective study consisted of cDNA or gDNA derived from T cells, B-cell-depleted T cells, or PBMCs. The dataset comprised deeply sampled blood TCRbeta repertoires from subjects exposed to, actively infected with, or recovered from COVID-19. The repertoires were released in a freely available public database intended as a resource for research on the immune response to SARS-CoV-2. Samples were obtained from the ongoing ImmuneRACE study (first 160 participants) and from 1,254 subjects provided by 6 global collaborators. Nearly every sample came with metadata listing a de-identified subject ID, COVID-19 status, age in years and sex. Where HLA class I and class II types were available, the types were taken from metadata supplied by the sample provider, not from assay-based typing. Summary of the overall study and its limitations: The amount of clinical and demographic metadata varied by source and participant and was provided uncurated.

Details on this clone: No antigen is known for it. No clone much larger than this one lies a single base away; base qualities are absent.

The immunoSEQ Assay, a bias-controlled multiplex PCR, was used to amplify TCRbeta CDR3 regions from genomic DNA. In the authors' own workflow: The number of nucleated cells in each sample was estimated from the amplification of reference gene primers within the assay. Sequence reads were collapsed and filtered to measure the absolute abundance of every unique TCRbeta CDR3 rearrangement. Productive Simpson clonality was computed per sample as the square root of Simpson's diversity index over productive rearrangements. The table comes from immuneACCESS by way of TCRdb, which keeps in-frame sequences with V and J called. Part of the clones is missing from these tables; in studies checked, under half for an unresolved V gene and the rest for unknown reasons. That table furnishes V, J and clone size, whereas the DNA furnished D and trimming. Within this sample are approximately 280,000 clones, with more than 75% of them counted one time only. Clones ranked in the top ten supply 2.6% of the sample.

The germline V gene (reference sequence) specifies MNHEY as CDR1 and SMNVEV as CDR2. The germline V and J ends show losses of 5 bases and 3 bases respectively, and no gene match explains 4 bases of the junction. The CDR3 runs 16 residues from the cysteine to the phenylalanine. Of the read, only the CDR3 DNA is kept; its 48 bases are in frame from base 1. In the prospective study, participants were roughly 18 to 95 years old, resided in about two dozen geographic areas of the United States, and were enrolled through a virtual design. In the prospective study, cohorts were assigned on the basis of participant-reported clinical history obtained from a screening survey and a study questionnaire. For ImmuneRACE Cohort 3, a participant was defined as recovered based on two consecutive negative NP/OP PCR tests, clearance by a healthcare professional, or resolution of symptoms. Mobile phlebotomists in the prospective study collected whole blood, serum and a nasopharyngeal or oropharyngeal swab from every participant. Prospective study participants could optionally give additional blood draws and questionnaires over a roughly two-month period. Before DNA extraction, blood samples from the prospective study were shipped at room temperature or frozen.

This TCR was recovered from a young woman who had recovered from COVID-19. The source material was PBMCs or T cells enriched from blood (not recorded which). This chain is built from TRBV27 and TRBJ2-5; 15 central bases correspond to TRBD2. The CDR3 reads CASSPGLAGGKETQYF. The DNA is as follows: TGTGCCAGCAGTCCGGGACTAGCGGGGGGAAAAGAGACCCAGTACTTC.